A single TCR beta chain is shown here with its context. The data were obtained in a study of blood T cell repertoires in COVID-19. As for the study in general: Some COVID-19 samples were acute and others convalescent; all came from the United States, Italy and Spain. The cDNA or gDNA used as material had been derived from T cells, B-cell-depleted T cells, or PBMCs.

In the original workflow: Estimated nucleated cell counts came from reference gene primer amplification. Data came from immunoSEQ multiplex PCR; TCRdb stores just in-frame clones and leaves some out. Clonal size and the V and J genes are those of that table, whereas D and trimming came from the DNA. The table shows about 73,000 clones, with approximately 80% occurring only once. The CDR3 covers 15 residues. Germline V gene data show CDR1 as SGDLS and CDR2 as YYNGEE. The V gene end was trimmed by 2 bases and the J gene end by 6 bases; junction bases not matched to a gene: 6. The J gene is TRBJ2-3, the V gene TRBV9; 10 bases are a match to TRBD2. The sequenced sample was peripheral blood. The origin of this receptor is an elderly man with active or convalescent COVID-19. CDR3 in DNA: TGTGCCAGCAGCGTGGTTAGCGGGAGGCCGGATACGCAGTATTTT. It specifies CASSVVSGRPDTQYF.